This is a list of T cell receptor beta chains from one sample in a study of blood T cell repertoires in COVID-19. The repertoire was sequenced with immunoSEQ multiplex PCR; TCRdb's copy has only in-frame clones and lacks some. The table lists roughly 100,000 clones, 65% to 75% of them singletons. The sequencing sample was made of peripheral blood. The receptors were sampled from a man older than 75 with acute or convalescent COVID-19. The CDR3 runs from the conserved cysteine through the conserved F or W. The D gene is left open where the match is weak. Rows give clone size only sometimes, using once, few, many, or a class for an expanded clone.

V	size	J	D	CDR3	DNA
TRBV5-4	NA	TRBJ2-2	TRBD2	CASAVRLADPTGELFF	TGTGCCAGCGCAGTTAGACTAGCGGATCCCACCGGGGAGCTGTTTTTT
TRBV7-3	NA	TRBJ1-1	TRBD1	CASSLIGQGLGTEAFF	TGTGCCAGCAGCTTAATCGGACAGGGGTTGGGCACTGAAGCTTTCTTT
TRBV7-2	NA	TRBJ2-1	NA	CASSAPTSNEQFF	TGTGCCAGCAGCGCGCCGACTAGCAATGAGCAGTTCTTC
TRBV7-8	few	TRBJ1-3	TRBD1	CASSLGRQGNGNTIYF	TGTGCCAGCAGCTTAGGCCGACAGGGGAACGGAAACACCATATATTTT
TRBV15	NA	TRBJ2-7	TRBD1	CATSRDNVLGGTGSYEQYF	TGTGCCACCAGCAGAGATAACGTTCTGGGGGGGACAGGGTCGTACGAGCAGTACTTC
TRBV4-3	NA	TRBJ2-1	NA	CASSQEAVNYNEQFF	TGCGCCAGCAGCCAAGAGGCGGTAAACTACAATGAGCAGTTCTTC
TRBV28	NA	TRBJ1-6	TRBD1	CASITGQGDNSPLHF	TGTGCCAGCATTACTGGACAGGGTGATAATTCACCCCTCCACTTT
TRBV11-2	once	TRBJ2-2	NA	CASSLTSGTGELFF	TGTGCCAGCAGCTTAACTTCGGGCACCGGGGAGCTGTTTTTT
TRBV5-1	NA	TRBJ2-4	NA	CASSTAGEGENIQYF	TGCGCCAGCAGCACGGCAGGGGAGGGAGAAAACATTCAGTACTTC
TRBV5-4	NA	TRBJ2-7	NA	CASSFGGGLYEQYF	TGTGCCAGCAGCTTCGGCGGGGGCCTTTACGAGCAGTACTTC
TRBV27	NA	TRBJ2-3	NA	CASSLSSTDTQYF	TGTGCCAGCAGTTTGAGTAGCACAGATACGCAGTATTTT
TRBV5-1	NA	TRBJ2-5	NA	CASSLWGTQVQETQYF	TGCGCCAGCAGCTTGTGGGGGACACAGGTGCAAGAGACCCAGTACTTC
TRBV30	NA	TRBJ1-2	NA	CASNLRTESDTF	TGTGCCTCAAACTTACGGACAGAGAGCGACACCTTC
TRBV6-5	NA	TRBJ1-2	NA	CASSQGRVGYTF	TGTGCCAGCAGCCAGGGTAGGGTTGGCTACACCTTC
TRBV6-2/TRBV6-3	NA	TRBJ2-7	NA	CASSYLIRVEQYF	TGTGCCAGCAGCTATCTTATTCGGGTTGAGCAGTACTTC
TRBV9	NA	TRBJ2-7	NA	CASSVHGAEQYF	TGTGCCAGCAGCGTTCATGGAGCCGAGCAGTACTTC
TRBV7-8	NA	TRBJ2-4	NA	CASSNMDSNLKNIQYF	TGTGCCAGCAGCAACATGGACAGTAACCTAAAAAACATTCAGTACTTC
TRBV7-9	medium-sized	TRBJ1-5	TRBD1	CASSPTGTNQPQHF	TGTGCCAGCAGCCCGACAGGGACGAATCAGCCCCAGCATTTT
TRBV19	NA	TRBJ1-2	NA	CASSINYPAGTSGYTF	TGTGCCAGTAGTATAAATTATCCGGCGGGAACAAGTGGCTACACCTTC
TRBV2	few	TRBJ2-7	TRBD2	CASSKIPGTSVSYEQYF	TGTGCCAGCAGTAAGATTCCCGGGACTAGCGTCTCCTACGAGCAGTACTTC
TRBV19	NA	TRBJ1-5	NA	CASMGAVGPQHF	TGTGCCAGTATGGGGGCCGTAGGGCCCCAGCATTTT
TRBV10-3	NA	TRBJ1-5	TRBD1	CATRQGAEGGNQPQHF	TGTGCCACCCGACAGGGGGCGGAGGGTGGCAATCAGCCCCAGCATTTT
TRBV28	few	TRBJ1-1	TRBD1	CASNEQGVGTEAFF	TGTGCCAGCAACGAACAGGGGGTGGGCACTGAAGCTTTCTTT
TRBV29-1	NA	TRBJ2-3	TRBD1	CSVIHGQGGTDTQYF	TGCAGCGTTATACACGGACAGGGAGGCACAGATACGCAGTATTTT
TRBV19	NA	TRBJ1-2	NA	CASTTVDSETYGYTF	TGTGCCAGTACCACGGTGGACAGCGAAACCTATGGCTACACCTTC
TRBV24-1	NA	TRBJ2-3	TRBD2	CATSDLGSGSGSKTQYF	TGTGCCACCAGTGATCTCGGTAGCGGGAGTGGGTCCAAAACGCAGTATTTT
TRBV28	NA	TRBJ1-3	NA	CASSLSQYSGNTIYF	TGTGCCAGCAGTTTAAGTCAGTACTCTGGAAACACCATATATTTT
TRBV10-3	few	TRBJ2-1	NA	CAISEPSLSYNEQFF	TGTGCCATCAGTGAGCCCTCACTCTCCTACAATGAGCAGTTCTTC
TRBV5-1	NA	TRBJ2-3	TRBD2	CASSLAGTGGNTDTQYF	TGCGCCAGCAGCTTGGCCGGGACGGGGGGAAACACAGATACGCAGTATTTT